This entry describes one T cell receptor (beta chain). Its recognized antigen is unknown. The read is 3 residues too short to cover the CDR3 end, so that end is filled in from the germline J gene. The data stem from a study of TET2 disruption in CD19-targeted CAR T cells (dated by TCRdb to the late 2010s). Regarding the research as a whole: The number of samples was determined by the original clinical trial design and by which samples were available, and no additional inclusion criteria were applied.

The immunoSEQ assay was used for deep sequencing of the TCR beta chain. As for how the authors treated the data: Clonotype frequencies were computed using only productive TCR beta rearrangements. Drawn from immuneACCESS, this table holds only the in-frame rearrangements with V and J called that TCRdb kept. Clones are partly lost; checked studies trace under half to an unresolved V gene and leave the rest unexplained. V and J calls and clone size come straight from that table; D and trimming were deduced from the DNA. The sample's table covers roughly 26,000 clones. The top ten clonotypes cover less than 2% of the sample. Inclusive of the bounding cysteine and phenylalanine, the CDR3 is 18 residues long. Part of the CDR3 DNA is given, 45 bases translated from base 1. Per the germline V gene, LGHNT is the CDR1 and FRNRAP is the CDR2. V and J are trimmed by 2 bases and 2 bases, and the gene matches miss 6 bases of the junction.

This specimen's treatment or condition label, interpreted: autologous CTL019 cells: CD19 CAR with 4-1BB and CD3 zeta domains. TCR zeta and 4-1BB costimulatory signaling domains were incorporated into the CD19 CAR. T cells for CTL019 manufacturing were collected from peripheral blood by leukapheresis. The DNeasy Blood and Tissue Kit was used to extract genomic DNA from pre-infusion T cells, peripheral blood, or sorted post-infusion T cells. What the study reported, not specific to this receptor: The conclusions about the patient's CAR T cells were based on extensive analysis of only one subject.

The rearranged segments are TRBV12-5 and TRBJ2-2; 12 of the junction bases match TRBD2. The receptor was isolated from a man aged 70 or older with chronic lymphocytic leukemia. Source: CD8- CAR+ T cells sorted from cultured blood T cells, taken for CD19 CAR T cell therapy. Per the publication, the cell subset or site label means: CD8-negative CAR-positive T cells from the infusion product. The CDR3 protein: CASGLWLAGGGNTGELFF. CDR3 DNA, as far as it was read: TGTGCTAGTGGTTTGTGGCTAGCGGGGGGGGGTAACACCGGGGAG.